This TCR beta chain was sequenced in a study of cytomegalovirus exposure and HLA in healthy donors. PCR amplification relied on 60 Vbeta primers (plus 13 Jbeta primers). Assay: immunoSEQ multiplex PCR; the TCRdb copy retains only in-frame clones and omits some. This sample has 200,000 to 250,000 clones; 65% to 80% occur once, and the top ten carry approximately 0.22%. Source material: PBMCs. This sequence originates from a girl aged 2-10 years in good health and CMV-seronegative.

The chain's CDR3 is CASSEDGGRSNEQFF. CDR3 nucleotides: TGTGCCAGCAGTGAAGACGGCGGGAGGAGCAATGAGCAGTTCTTC. The chain carries TRBV2 and TRBJ2-1; TRBD2 agrees at 8 bases. The V segment lost 1 base and the J segment 6 bases; nucleotides outside the gene matches: 5. CDR3 length equals 15 residues. The germline CDR1 and CDR2 sequences are SNHLY and FYNNEI.